This entry features one TCR beta chain sequence. Produced via immunoSEQ multiplex PCR; TCRdb's table is partial and in-frame only. Of 35,000 to 45,000 clones in the sample, about 50% are singletons; the top ten hold under 20%. This specimen belongs to a study of cytotoxic CD8 clonotypes in ibrutinib-treated CLL. Study details: The patient breakdown showed under 12 relapsed/refractory and approximately 15 treatment-naive cases, with approximately 18 IGHV unmutated. Response samples followed a median 12 months of treatment, range 6 to 36.

The CDR3 covers 14 residues. The ends were cut back, 3 bases at V and 6 bases at J, with 12 bases in the middle. CDR1 is SGDLS and CDR2 is YYNGEE in the germline V gene. V usage is TRBV9 and J usage is TRBJ1-4; D unresolved. The sample consisted of PBMCs, taken before ibrutinib treatment. The receptor was isolated from a human donor with chronic lymphocytic leukemia. The CDR3 coding sequence is TGTGCCAGCAGCGCCGGAGGCTGGGATGAAAAACTGTTTTTT. Protein product: CASSAGGWDEKLFF.